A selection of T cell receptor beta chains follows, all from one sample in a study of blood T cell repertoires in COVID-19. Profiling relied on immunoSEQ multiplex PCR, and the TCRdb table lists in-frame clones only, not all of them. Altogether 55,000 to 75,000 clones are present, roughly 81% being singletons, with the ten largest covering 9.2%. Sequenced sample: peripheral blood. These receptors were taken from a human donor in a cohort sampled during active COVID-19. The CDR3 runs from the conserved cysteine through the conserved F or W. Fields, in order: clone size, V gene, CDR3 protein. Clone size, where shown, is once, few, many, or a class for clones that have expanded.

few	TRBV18	CASSRSTGYSETQYF
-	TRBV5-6	CASSEGQGEVGELFF
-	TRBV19	CASSNRGSSYNEQFF
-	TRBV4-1	CASSQAVWTNEKLFF
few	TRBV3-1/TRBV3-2	CASSPEGRAAGNTIYF
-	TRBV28	CASSLPPGTEAFF
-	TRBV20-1	CSASHTGAGANVLTF
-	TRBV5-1	CASTPWGTNFQETQYF
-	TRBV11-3	CASSSGLAGGPGTDTQYF
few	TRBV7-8	CASSFTYEQYF
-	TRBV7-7	CASSFGSPEAFF